Listed below are T cell receptor beta chains from one sample, sequenced in a study of T cell responses to AZD1222 COVID-19 vaccine. Clones were sequenced by immunoSEQ multiplex PCR, and TCRdb holds only the in-frame ones, with some missing. The sample lists roughly 100,000 clones; approximately 93% were seen once. The sample here was peripheral blood, taken on day 0 of AZD1222 vaccination. The receptors come from an adult in good health. CDR3s include the opening cysteine and the closing phenylalanine or tryptophan.

v_gene,CDR3aa
TRBV19,CASTRTGTRSYNSPLHF
TRBV11-2,CASSAWDTRSGANVLTF
TRBV28,CASSLAGKTIPSYEQYF
TRBV14,CASSQGALRDEQYF
TRBV6-2/TRBV6-3,CASSQQGTRSQPQHF
TRBV9,CASSHRDIDQGRNTEAFF
TRBV19,CASSPDRGSGYTF
TRBV27,CASSSPSGTDTQYF
TRBV11-3,CASSLGRAHRVGETQYF
TRBV28,CASSLQGEQFF
TRBV7-8,CASSLIGETQYF
TRBV9,CASSVGSGGYEQYF
TRBV28,CASAAGGAPYEQYF
TRBV24-1,CATRQAGELFF
TRBV28,CASSPQVGGWGGNTIYF
TRBV4-1,CASSQGRGRKDTQYF